Listed below are T cell receptor beta chains from one sample, sequenced in a study of identical twins. TCRdb reprocessed the 5' RACE reads via MiXCR and lists one record per CDR3 protein. The sample contains approximately 1.8 million distinct CDR3 sequences, 32% of which appear only once. The sequenced material came from cord blood. The receptors were sampled from a newborn girl in good health. Each CDR3 is given with its conserved first and last residue. The order of the fields is CDR3 DNA, CDR3 protein, J gene, V gene, clone size, D gene. A D gene is named only where the DNA matches it firmly. Clone size is shown for a subset of rows, as once, few, many or a class of expanded clone.

TGCGCCAGCAGCCAGCTCTACAGGGGACCTGGAAACACCATATATTTT CASSQLYRGPGNTIYF TRBJ1-3 TRBV4-1 - TRBD1
TGTGCCATCAGTGAGTCACTAGTAGCCTACAATGAGCAGTACTTC CAISESLVAYNEQYF TRBJ2-7 TRBV10-3 - -
TGTGCCAGCAGCTCGGGACTAGCGGGACCCAGCTCCTACAATGAGCAGTTCTTC CASSSGLAGPSSYNEQFF TRBJ2-1 TRBV12-3/TRBV12-4 - TRBD2
TGTGCCATCAGTGAGTCGAACAGGGGCCCCGGGGAGCTGTTTTTT CAISESNRGPGELFF TRBJ2-2 TRBV10-3 few TRBD1
TGTGCCAGCAGCCAAATCCCGCATGAGCAGTTCTTC CASSQIPHEQFF TRBJ2-1 TRBV3-1 - -
TGTGCCAGCAGCTCCACTAGCGTAGGGCAGTACTTC CASSSTSVGQYF TRBJ2-5 TRBV7-9 - TRBD2
TGTGCCAGCAGCTCCCCCAGGCAGGGCTACTATGGCTGCACCTTC CASSSPRQGYYGCTF TRBJ1-2 TRBV11-2 - -
TGCAGCGTTGAACGTGGGGGAAGGGGGAACTATGGCTACACCTTC CSVERGGRGNYGYTF TRBJ1-2 TRBV29-1 few -
TGCAGCGTTGACCGGACTAGCAGGAGTGAGACCCAGTACTTC CSVDRTSRSETQYF TRBJ2-5 TRBV29-1 - TRBD2
TGTGCCAGCAGCTTGGAGGTCTCACCCCCCCACTTT CASSLEVSPPHF TRBJ1-6 TRBV5-6 few -
TGCGCCAGCAGCTTGGAACAAAAAAACATTCAGTACTTC CASSLEQKNIQYF TRBJ2-4 TRBV5-1 - -
TGCAGTGCTAGACCCCAGGGAAACACAGATACGCAGTATTTT CSARPQGNTDTQYF TRBJ2-3 TRBV20-1 - -
TGTGCCAGCAGGGGACCCGAAAATACGCAGTATTTT CASRGPENTQYF TRBJ2-3 TRBV27 few -
TGTGCCAGCAGTGTTATCACCGGGGAGCTGTTTTTT CASSVITGELFF TRBJ2-2 TRBV6-2/TRBV6-3 - -
TGCAGCGCCGCCGACAGGGTCCCTTACAATGAGCAGTACTTC CSAADRVPYNEQYF TRBJ2-7 TRBV29-1 - TRBD1
TGCAGTGCTAGCGGGGCAGGGGGCGCGGAGACCCAGTACTTC CSASGAGGAETQYF TRBJ2-5 TRBV20-1 - TRBD1
TGTGCCAGCAGCCCTTCTTCCAGGGGGCGCGCCTACAATGAGCAGTTCTTC CASSPSSRGRAYNEQFF TRBJ2-1 TRBV3-1 - TRBD1
TGTGCCGGCAGTTACCTGACAGGGTCCGGAAGTGGCTACACCTTC CAGSYLTGSGSGYTF TRBJ1-2 TRBV6-6 - TRBD1
TGTGCTAGTGGTTTGCCCCCTACTATATACGCCGGGGAGCTGTTTTTT CASGLPPTIYAGELFF TRBJ2-2 TRBV12-5 - -
TGTGCCAGCAGTGACCTGGGACAGGCCTACTATGGCTACACCTTC CASSDLGQAYYGYTF TRBJ1-2 TRBV6-1 - TRBD1
TGTGCCAGCAGTTTCCCCGGGACAGGGACCACTGAAGCTTTCTTT CASSFPGTGTTEAFF TRBJ1-1 TRBV12-3/TRBV12-4 few TRBD1
TGTGCCAGCAGCGTCTCTTTAGGACTAGCCGGTGAGCAGTTCTTC CASSVSLGLAGEQFF TRBJ2-1 TRBV9 - TRBD2
TGCAGTGTTAAGGGGCAGAATGAGCAGTTCTTC CSVKGQNEQFF TRBJ2-1 TRBV20-1 - -
TGCGCCAGCAGCTTGGCCAATGAGCAGTACTTC CASSLANEQYF TRBJ2-7 TRBV5-1 many -
TGTGCCAGCAGGCCAGCGGCCTGGTTATACAATGAGCAGTTCTTC CASRPAAWLYNEQFF TRBJ2-1 TRBV7-2 - -
TGTGCCATCAGTGAGTCCCAGACCGGGGAGCTGTTTTTT CAISESQTGELFF TRBJ2-2 TRBV10-3 few -
TGTGCCAGCAGCCAGACTAGCGGGAGGGCCTACGAGCAGTACTTC CASSQTSGRAYEQYF TRBJ2-7 TRBV4-2 many TRBD2
TGTGCCACCAGAAGTAGTGGGGCGGGAGATACGCAGTATTTT CATRSSGAGDTQYF TRBJ2-3 TRBV24-1 once -
TGTGCCAGCCTTGGGGGCGGTGAGCAGTTCTTC CASLGGGEQFF TRBJ2-1 TRBV7-2 - -
TGCGCCAGCAGCCGAAACCAGGGAAGCAATCAGCCCAAGCATTTT CASSRNQGSNQPKHF TRBJ1-5 TRBV4-1 once -
TGTGCCACCACGGCTGCCTCTAGCACAGATACGCAGTATTTT CATTAASSTDTQYF TRBJ2-3 TRBV15 few -
TGCAGTGCTAGAGTAGAGGGCTCCGGCTACACCTTC CSARVEGSGYTF TRBJ1-2 TRBV20-1 - -
TGTGCCACCAGCAGAGACCCCAGGTTTGCGGACACTGAAGCTTTCTTT CATSRDPRFADTEAFF TRBJ1-1 TRBV15 - -
TGTGCCAGCGGAACAGGTTATGGGTCCTACGAGCAGTACTTC CASGTGYGSYEQYF TRBJ2-7 TRBV28 few -
TGTGCCAGCATCAGCCGAGTGGACGGAGGGGATACGCAGTATTTT CASISRVDGGDTQYF TRBJ2-3 TRBV21-1 - -
TGTGCCAGCGGCTTAGAGGTTGGGGGCGGAGAGCAGTACTTC CASGLEVGGGEQYF TRBJ2-4 TRBV7-6 - -
TGTGCCAGCAGTGATGGGGGGGGCGGATACAATGAGCAGTACTTC CASSDGGGGYNEQYF TRBJ2-5 TRBV2 - -
TGTGCCAGCAGGGATCGACTAGCGGGAGCCTTCACAGATACGCAGTATTTT CASRDRLAGAFTDTQYF TRBJ2-3 TRBV2 few TRBD2
TGTGCCAGCAGCCAAGCTTGGACTCACAATGAGCAGTTCTTC CASSQAWTHNEQFF TRBJ2-1 TRBV4-2 many -
TGTGCCACCAGTGATCCCGGACTAGCGGGTACCTACGAGCAGTACTTC CATSDPGLAGTYEQYF TRBJ2-7 TRBV24-1 - TRBD2
TGCAGTGCTAGGGTGGGGCTAGCTCCACAAGAGACCCAGTACTTC CSARVGLAPQETQYF TRBJ2-5 TRBV20-1 few -
TGTGCCAGCAGCTTAGGGGGACTAGTAGGAGATACGCAGTATTTT CASSLGGLVGDTQYF TRBJ2-3 TRBV7-2 few TRBD2
TGTGCCAGCAGCCCTGCTAGCGGATACACAGATACGCAGTATTTT CASSPASGYTDTQYF TRBJ2-3 TRBV7-2 few TRBD2
TGTGCCATCAGTGAGCGCCAAGCGGGAGAGGTGGATACGCAGTATTTT CAISERQAGEVDTQYF TRBJ2-3 TRBV10-3 few TRBD2
TGTGCCAGCAGCTCCTCCGGGACTAGCACTAATGAGCAGTTCTTC CASSSSGTSTNEQFF TRBJ2-1 TRBV11-2 - TRBD2
TGTGCCAGCAGCCCTCAAACGACCGCTAATTCACCCCTCCACTTT CASSPQTTANSPLHF TRBJ1-6 TRBV7-2 - -
TGTGCCACCAGTGGTGGGACAGGGGTTACCAATGAGCAGTTCTTC CATSGGTGVTNEQFF TRBJ2-1 TRBV24-1 - TRBD1
TGTGCCAGCAGTGAGTCCTTAGCGGGGGGCACGACTAGCACAGATACGCAGTATTTT CASSESLAGGTTSTDTQYF TRBJ2-3 TRBV25-1 - TRBD2
TGTGCCAGCAGCCTACTAGCGGGAGGGCCACTCGAGCAGTACTTC CASSLLAGGPLEQYF TRBJ2-7 TRBV13 few TRBD2
TGTGCCACCAGCAGAGAGCGGGGGGCTGGAGATACGCAGTATTTT CATSRERGAGDTQYF TRBJ2-3 TRBV15 - TRBD2
TGTGCCAGCACCCTAGTTTGGGACCGTCAAAGGGGGGAGCAGTACTTC CASTLVWDRQRGEQYF TRBJ2-5 TRBV6-2/TRBV6-3 many -
TGTGCCACCAGCAGAGGGAGGGGCTTCCCCTATAATTCACCCCTCCACTTT CATSRGRGFPYNSPLHF TRBJ1-6 TRBV15 once -
TGCAGTGGACCCCGGGGGAGCTCCTACAATGAGCAGTTCTTC CSGPRGSSYNEQFF TRBJ2-1 TRBV20-1 few -
TGCAGTGCTAGTTGGGGGACGATAGGGGAGCTGTTTTTT CSASWGTIGELFF TRBJ2-2 TRBV20-1 - -
TGTGCCAGCAGTCTCGTCAGGGGCAAGCCCCAGCATTTT CASSLVRGKPQHF TRBJ1-5 TRBV3-1 few -
TGTGCCAGCAGTTTGGGCGCTTCCTCATACGAGCAGTTCTTC CASSLGASSYEQFF TRBJ2-1 TRBV28 few -
TGTGCCATCACTGGGGTGGGCAATGAGCAGTTCTTC CAITGVGNEQFF TRBJ2-1 TRBV10-3 - -
TGTGCCAGCAGCTTAGCCCCCGGGACAACGAACACTGAAGCTTTCTTT CASSLAPGTTNTEAFF TRBJ1-1 TRBV7-6 few -